The clone carrying this T cell receptor (beta chain) was detected only a few times. Its antigen remains unidentified. CDR1 is SGHVS and CDR2 is FQNEAQ in the germline V gene. The CDR3 has 13 amino acids. With V trimmed by 4 bases and J by 14 bases, 11 bases remained unmatched. This sample was taken from a study of T cells in Graves' hyperthyroidism and ophthalmopathy. What was amplified from RNA transcripts were TCR beta CDR3 regions. HTBI primers were the set used in a first-round RT-PCR of the TCR CDR3. TCRdb analysed the multiplex PCR reads with MiXCR anew, one entry per CDR3 protein. Here the sample spans some 340,000 distinct CDR3 sequences, roughly 13% being singletons. Exclusion criteria comprised uncontrolled infection, other autoimmune disease, pregnancy or lactation. Thyroid ultrasound, orbital computed tomography, clinical symptoms, and serum thyroxine and TRAb underpinned diagnoses. General study findings and limits: Ophthalmopathy was told apart from stable hyperthyroidism by a 13 V-J model. Blood shared most expanded thyroid clonotypes above 0.001.

The clonotype was recovered from a woman aged 40-49 years with Graves' ophthalmopathy. Sequences were obtained from blood. This rearrangement joins TRBV7-8 to TRBJ1-1, with 9 positions matching TRBD1. The CDR3 reads CASSYERTGTGFF. For the CDR3, the DNA is TGTGCCAGCAGCTACGAAAGGACAGGGACAGGGTTCTTT.